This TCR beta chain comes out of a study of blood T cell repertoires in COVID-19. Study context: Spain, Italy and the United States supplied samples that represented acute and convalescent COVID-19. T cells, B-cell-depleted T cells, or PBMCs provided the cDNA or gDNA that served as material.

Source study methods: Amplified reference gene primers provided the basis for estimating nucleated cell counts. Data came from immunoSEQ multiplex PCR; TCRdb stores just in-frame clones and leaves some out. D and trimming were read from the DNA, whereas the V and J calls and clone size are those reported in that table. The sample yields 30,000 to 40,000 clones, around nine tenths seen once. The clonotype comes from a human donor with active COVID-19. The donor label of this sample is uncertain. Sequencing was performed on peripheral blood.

The CDR3 region is CASSLQGPSTEAFF. The CDR3 nucleotides read TGTGCCAGCAGCTTACAGGGTCCTAGCACTGAAGCTTTCTTT. The chain couples TRBV7-9 to TRBJ1-1; D possibly corresponds to TRBD1 (5 bases). Per the germline V gene, CDR1 is SEHNR and CDR2 is FQNEAQ (reference sequence). The V gene lost 2 bases and the J gene lost 4 bases, with 11 bases spanning the gap. The CDR3 sequence is 14 residues long.